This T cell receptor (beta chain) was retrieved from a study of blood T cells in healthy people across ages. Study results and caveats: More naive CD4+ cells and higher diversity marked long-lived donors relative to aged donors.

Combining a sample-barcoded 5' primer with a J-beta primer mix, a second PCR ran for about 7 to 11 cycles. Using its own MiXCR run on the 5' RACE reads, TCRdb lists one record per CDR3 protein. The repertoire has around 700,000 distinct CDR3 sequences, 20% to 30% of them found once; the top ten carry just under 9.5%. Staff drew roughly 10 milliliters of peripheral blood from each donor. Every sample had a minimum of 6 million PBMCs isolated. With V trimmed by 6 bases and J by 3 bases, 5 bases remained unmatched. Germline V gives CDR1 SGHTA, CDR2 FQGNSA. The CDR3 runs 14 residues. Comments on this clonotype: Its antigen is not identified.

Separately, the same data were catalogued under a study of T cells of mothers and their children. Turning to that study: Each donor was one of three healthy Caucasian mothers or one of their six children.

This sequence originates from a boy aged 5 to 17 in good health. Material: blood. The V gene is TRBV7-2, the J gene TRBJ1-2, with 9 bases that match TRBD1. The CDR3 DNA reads TGTGCCAGCAGACTGTGGGACAGGGACTATGGCTACACCTTC. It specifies CASRLWDRDYGYTF.